A single sample gave rise to the 15 T cell receptor beta chains below, sequenced in a study of blood T cells in healthy people across ages. The authors ran a second PCR of roughly 6 to 12 cycles using a sample-barcoded 5' primer and a J-beta primer mix. TCRdb called the 5' RACE reads again in MiXCR, with one record for every CDR3 protein. The table lists about 830,000 distinct CDR3 sequences, 62% of them singletons, with roughly a quarter in the top ten. Source material: blood. These receptors came from a man aged 25-45 years in good health.

The chain combines TRBV10-3 with TRBJ2-1; 9 nucleotides match TRBD1. The germline gives CDR1 ENHRY, CDR2 SYGVKD. This CDR3 is built from 17 residues. J gave up 4 bases and V 0 bases, and 7 bases lay outside the gene matches. The CDR3 loop reads CAISESTRDRAYNEQFF. The CDR3 nucleotides read TGTGCCATCAGTGAGTCGACAAGGGACAGGGCATACAATGAGCAGTTCTTC.

The V call is TRBV6-6, the J call TRBJ2-7, with unresolved D. Germline CDR1 is MNHNY and CDR2 is SVGAGI (reference sequence). V was cut by 6 bases and J by 5 bases, with 14 bases left in between. The length of the CDR3 is 13 residues. In DNA, the CDR3 is TGTGCCAGCAGACCTAGGTGGGGTGACGAGCAGTACTTC. Amino acids: CASRPRWGDEQYF.

The chain combines TRBV5-5 with TRBJ1-4; 9 positions agree with TRBD1. Germline lookup yields CDR1 SGHKS and CDR2 YYEKEE (reference sequence). V lost 4 bases, J lost 5 bases, and 3 bases stayed unmatched. The CDR3 is 14 residues long. CDR3 coding DNA: TGTGCCAGCAGCCGGACAGGGGTCAATGAAAAACTGTTTTTT. Protein product: CASSRTGVNEKLFF.

The chain combines TRBV20-1 with TRBJ2-1; 9 bases match TRBD2. The CDR3 runs 13 residues. Germline V gene sequence: CDR1 DFQATT, CDR2 SNEGSKA (reference sequence). The CDR3 protein is CSTLAGKGNEQFF. DNA of the CDR3: TGCAGCACCCTAGCGGGAAAAGGCAATGAGCAGTTCTTC.

The chain is built from TRBV4-3 and TRBJ1-4; TRBD1 aligns across 7 bases. V shed 3 bases and J 6 bases; nucleotides not matched to a gene: 10. CDR3 size: 16 residues. Germline V gene lookup returns CDR1 LGHNA and CDR2 YSLEER. The CDR3 bases are TGCGCCAGCAGCCAGGGAAACAGGGGAGGCGATGAAAAACTGTTTTTT. It codes for CASSQGNRGGDEKLFF.

This clonotype occurred a few times. The chain recombines TRBV7-3 with TRBJ2-1, with 7 nucleotides matching TRBD2. Germline V gives CDR1 SGHTA, CDR2 FQGTGA. V dropped 0 bases and J dropped 6; count of bases not matched to a gene: 5. The CDR3 contains 15 residues. CDR3 loop: CASSLTGGSSNEQFF. The CDR3 DNA sequence: TGTGCCAGCAGCTTAACTGGCGGGAGCAGCAATGAGCAGTTCTTC. The full variable domain, completed using reference TRBV7-3 and TRBJ2-1, is GAGVSQTPSNKVTEKGKYVELRCDPISGHTALYWYRQSLGQGPEFLIYFQGTGAADDSGLPNDRFFAVRPEGSVSTLKIQRTERGDSAVYLCASSLTGGSSNEQFFGPGTRLTVL.

The V gene is TRBV12-3 or TRBV12-4, the J gene TRBJ2-6; no firm D call. V lost 2 bases, J lost 4 bases, and 9 bases lay in between. This CDR3 comprises 15 residues. CDR3: CASSLLATGANVLTF. CDR3 coding DNA: TGTGCCAGCAGTTTATTGGCGACCGGGGCCAACGTCCTGACTTTC.

This chain connects TRBV6-6 to TRBJ2-1; TRBD1 matches at 10 bases. V trimming: 7 bases; J trimming: 8 bases; junction bases outside the gene matches: 14. This CDR3 spans 16 amino acids. CDR1 and CDR2 (germline): MNHNY, SVGAGI (reference sequence). The CDR3: CASNFDRDRGMYEQFF. CDR3 DNA sequence: TGTGCCAGCAATTTTGACCGGGACAGGGGAATGTATGAGCAGTTCTTC.

Worth noting for this clonotype: Mismatch with germline at one junction end may stem from a read error. The chain recombines TRBV7-2 with TRBJ2-4, with 16 bases matching TRBD2. The CDR3 spans 18 residues. Germline values: CDR1 SGHTA, CDR2 FQGNSA. CDR3 in DNA: TGTGCCGGCAGCTTGGGACTAGCGGGGGGGCCGTTCAAAAACATTCAGTACTTC. This codes for CAGSLGLAGGPFKNIQYF.

A word on this clonotype: One end of the junction is discordant with germline, which a read error may explain. CDR3 residues: CASRQGDRPNTGELFF. The CDR3 DNA reads TGTGCCAGCAGGCAAGGCGACAGGCCGAACACCGGGGAGCTGTTTTTT. The rearrangement links TRBV3-1 to TRBJ2-2; perhaps TRBD1 as D (6 bases). CDR3 size: 16 residues. The germline CDR1 and CDR2 sequences are LGHDT and YNNKEL (reference sequence). Filled out from reference TRBV3-1 and TRBJ2-2, the complete variable domain reads DTAVSQTPKYLVTQMGNDKSIKCEQNLGHDTMYWYKQDSKKFLKIMFSYNNKELIINETVPNRFSPKSPDKAHLNLHINSLELGDSAVYFCASRQGDRPNTGELFFGEGSRLTVL.

The J gene is TRBJ2-2, the V gene TRBV6-6; the D gene is possibly TRBD1 (6 bases). Germline CDR1 is MNHNY and CDR2 is SVGAGI (reference sequence). This CDR3 spans 14 amino acids. Trimming left V 4 bases short and J 7 bases short, with 13 bases between. CDR3 residues: CASSSGRGSGELFF. The CDR3 DNA reads TGTGCCAGCAGTTCTGGCAGGGGAAGCGGGGAGCTGTTTTTT.

This sequence joins TRBV7-2 and TRBJ2-7; D is perhaps TRBD2 (6 bases). Trimming removed 1 base at V and 6 bases at J, with 10 bases between. The CDR3 is 13 amino acids. Germline CDR1 reads SGHTA; CDR2 reads FQGNSA. CDR3 sequence (DNA): TGTGCCAGCAGCTTAGGGCTAGCGTCCGAGCAGTACTTC. Translating it yields CASSLGLASEQYF.

In this sample, this clonotype turned up a few times. The chain carries TRBV20-1 and TRBJ2-5; 11 bases are shared with TRBD2. After removal of 3 bases from V and 4 bases from J, the junction contained 10 bases not matched to a gene. CDR3 length: 16 amino acids. Germline V gene sequence: CDR1 DFQATT, CDR2 SNEGSKA (reference sequence). CDR3 nucleotide sequence: TGCAGTGCTAGCCGCCTTAGCGGGGGGGCGGGAGAGACCCAGTACTTC. It translates to CSASRLSGGAGETQYF.

This clonotype came up many times. The genes are TRBV6-2 or TRBV6-3 and TRBJ2-7, with 9 bases fitting TRBD1. Germline CDR1 and CDR2: MNHEY and SVGEGT. The V segment lost 2 bases and the J segment 3 bases; nucleotides outside the gene matches: 11. This CDR3 is 17 amino acids long. CDR3 protein: CASSYDIDRGYDYEQYF. CDR3 nucleotide sequence: TGTGCCAGCAGTTACGACATAGACAGGGGGTACGACTACGAGCAGTACTTC.

The chain combines TRBV3-1 with TRBJ2-7; a possible D gene is TRBD1 (6 bases). The CDR3 consists of 13 residues. V was cut by 0 bases and J by 11 bases, with 14 bases left in between. Germline V lookup: CDR1 LGHDT, CDR2 YNNKEL (reference sequence). The CDR3 nucleotides read TGTGCCAGCAGCCAAGATCTTTGGGGGCGCAAGTACTTC. Translating gives CASSQDLWGRKYF.